Listed below are T cell receptor beta chains from one sample, sequenced in a study of T cell changes during pregnancy in multiple sclerosis. Profiling relied on immunoSEQ multiplex PCR, and the TCRdb table lists in-frame clones only, not all of them. The repertoire holds about 110,000 clones, with 91% as singletons. This material consisted of peripheral blood, taken before pregnancy. The receptors were sampled from a female donor with multiple sclerosis, enrolled in a pregnancy study. Both conserved end residues are part of each CDR3. Fields, in order: J gene, V gene, CDR3 protein.

>TRBJ2-1|TRBV5-1
CASRPSGSYNEQFF
>TRBJ2-1|TRBV19
CASSISGEFNNEQFF
>TRBJ2-3|TRBV13
CASSSPTSATTDTQYF
>TRBJ2-7|TRBV29-1
CSFSNRTGPYEQYF
>TRBJ1-1|TRBV9
CASSLRGIRDTEAFF
>TRBJ1-5|TRBV15
CATSRDWGSGQPQHF
>TRBJ1-1|TRBV30
CAWGRGNTEAFF
>TRBJ2-1|TRBV4-1
CASSQGAASGRGNEQFF
>TRBJ1-1|TRBV2
CASSEDSAGHTEAFF
>TRBJ2-7|TRBV4-1
CASRQGTSGTYEQYF
>TRBJ1-1|TRBV23-1
CASSWTGQLNTEAFF
>TRBJ2-2|TRBV19
CAASRELAGAANTGELFF
>TRBJ2-7|TRBV4-1
CASSQEVPGNSYEQYF
>TRBJ1-1|TRBV13
CASSLEPGFSAWRGMNTEAFF
>TRBJ2-1|TRBV5-4
CASSPGAGGVNNEQFF
>TRBJ2-2|TRBV7-3
CASSRKRESLTGELFF
>TRBJ2-7|TRBV9
CASSAGTDLSYEQYF
>TRBJ1-1|TRBV27
CASSVAQGRTEAFF
>TRBJ2-7|TRBV7-9
CASSFGTSTYEQYF
>TRBJ1-1|TRBV18
CASSPRVTGLNTEAFF
>TRBJ2-7|TRBV7-8
CASSMGQAYEQYF
>TRBJ2-3|TRBV15
CATSRVSGSPDTQYF
>TRBJ2-2|TRBV15
CATSRGTSGRREGGELFF
>TRBJ2-5|TRBV18
CASSSILAGEETQYF
>TRBJ1-1|TRBV2
CASREAGPNTEAFF
>TRBJ1-3|TRBV14
CASSHRQVSGNTIYF
>TRBJ2-5|TRBV11-2
CASNIRGVQETQYF
>TRBJ1-2|TRBV7-2
CASSPGTLYGYTF
>TRBJ1-1|TRBV27
CASRTGTLGTEAFF
>TRBJ2-2|TRBV7-2
CASSLRGSFTGELFF
>TRBJ1-1|TRBV2
CASSWGGAGTEAFF
>TRBJ1-5|TRBV19
CASRGTGGLQPQHF
>TRBJ2-2|TRBV28
CASSLGLGGLFF
>TRBJ1-1|TRBV2
CASSTGTGGARARNTEAFF
>TRBJ2-2|TRBV9
CASSGVAGGNTGELFF
>TRBJ1-5|TRBV6-5
CASSPGQAHQPQHF
>TRBJ2-1|TRBV19
CASSMSGTGYYNEQFF
>TRBJ1-1|TRBV11-3
CASSLSGDTEAFF